These T cell receptor beta chains were read from a single sample in a study of cytomegalovirus exposure and HLA in healthy donors. Here immunoSEQ multiplex PCR was the method, and the copy in TCRdb shows in-frame clones only, minus some. The table has about 150,000 clones, roughly 80% seen once. Source material: PBMCs. The receptors stem from a male donor in good health and CMV-seronegative. CDR3s include the opening cysteine and the closing phenylalanine or tryptophan. A D gene is named only where the DNA matches it firmly. Where a row states a size, it is once, few, many or the class of an expanded clone; other rows omit it.

>TRBJ1-2|TRBV18|-|-
CASSPRYLDGEGDAYTF
TGTGCCAGCTCACCTCGGTACCTAGACGGGGAAGGAGACGCCTACACCTTC
>TRBJ1-6|TRBV19|-|once
CASKRGPGSPLHF
TGTGCCAGTAAGCGGGGGCCCGGGTCACCCCTCCACTTT
>TRBJ2-2|TRBV2|TRBD2|-
CASRASGVLTGELFF
TGTGCCAGCAGGGCTAGCGGGGTGCTCACCGGGGAGCTGTTTTTT
>TRBJ2-3|TRBV10-2|TRBD1|-
CASRFSDRGDTQYF
TGCGCCAGCAGGTTTTCGGACAGGGGAGATACGCAGTATTTT
>TRBJ2-5|TRBV28|TRBD2|-
CASSSMGGQETQYF
TGTGCCAGCAGTTCAATGGGGGGGCAAGAGACCCAGTACTTC
>TRBJ1-5|TRBV19|TRBD1|-
CASMSQGGGNQPQHF
TGTGCCAGTATGTCGCAGGGGGGTGGCAATCAGCCCCAGCATTTT
>TRBJ1-2|TRBV27|-|-
CASSFSTQGVGGYTF
TGTGCCAGCAGTTTCTCTACCCAAGGTGTCGGGGGCTACACCTTC
>TRBJ1-1|TRBV6-5|TRBD1|-
CASSWTGGTEAFF
TGTGCCAGCAGTTGGACAGGGGGAACTGAAGCTTTCTTT
>TRBJ2-3|TRBV5-1|-|-
CASSLGGDQSADTQYF
TGCGCCAGCAGCTTGGGGGGAGATCAGTCTGCGGATACGCAGTATTTT
>TRBJ1-1|TRBV2|-|few
CASSETTENTEAFF
TGTGCCAGCAGTGAAACGACAGAGAACACTGAAGCTTTCTTT
>TRBJ1-5|TRBV7-2|TRBD1|-
CAIQKGAGQPQHF
TGTGCCATACAGAAGGGGGCCGGACAGCCCCAGCATTTT
>TRBJ2-3|TRBV5-1|TRBD1|-
CASSPIPAGGLGTDTQYF
TGCGCCAGCAGCCCAATACCCGCAGGGGGCTTGGGCACAGATACGCAGTATTTT
>TRBJ2-1|TRBV11-2|TRBD2|-
CASSFTGTSGGDSYNEQFF
TGTGCCAGCAGCTTCACCGGGACTAGCGGGGGTGATTCCTACAATGAGCAGTTCTTC
>TRBJ1-2|TRBV7-6|TRBD1|-
CASSSMATGDYGYTF
TGTGCCAGCAGCTCAATGGCTACAGGGGACTATGGCTACACCTTC
>TRBJ1-2|TRBV12-5|TRBD1|-
CASGLVDRDGYTF
TGTGCTAGTGGTTTGGTAGACAGGGATGGCTACACCTTC
>TRBJ2-7|TRBV18|TRBD1|-
CASSGQGVYEQYF
TGTGCCAGCTCCGGACAGGGGGTCTACGAGCAGTACTTC
>TRBJ2-7|TRBV6-1|TRBD2|-
CASSELAGDNYEQYF
TGTGCCAGCAGTGAACTAGCGGGGGACAACTACGAGCAGTACTTC
>TRBJ1-2|TRBV10-3|-|-
CAISETGRNYGYTF
TGTGCCATCAGTGAAACAGGCAGAAACTATGGCTACACCTTC
>TRBJ2-7|TRBV6-1|-|-
CASSELEIYEQYF
TGTGCCAGCAGTGAGCTGGAGATCTACGAGCAGTACTTC
>TRBJ1-6|TRBV18|-|-
CASSPFSEGPGPRALHF
TGTGCCAGCTCACCATTTAGCGAGGGCCCAGGACCTCGGGCCCTCCACTTT
>TRBJ1-2|TRBV7-9|TRBD1|-
CASSSKRTGSGYTF
TGTGCCAGCAGCTCTAAGCGGACAGGGAGTGGCTACACCTTC